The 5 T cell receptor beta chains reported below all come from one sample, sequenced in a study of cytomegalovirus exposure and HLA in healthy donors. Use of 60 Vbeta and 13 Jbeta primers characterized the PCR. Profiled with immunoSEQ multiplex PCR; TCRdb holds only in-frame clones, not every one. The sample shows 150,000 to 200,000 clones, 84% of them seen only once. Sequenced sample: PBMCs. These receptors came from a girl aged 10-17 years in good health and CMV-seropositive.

For the CDR3, the DNA is TGCGCCAGCGAGGAAGCCGGGGAGCTGTTTTTT. This sequence encodes CASEEAGELFF. The chain combines TRBV5-1 with TRBJ2-2, with D hard to call. V lost 7 bases to trimming and J lost 6 bases, with 7 bases between them. The CDR3 has 11 amino acids. Per germline, CDR1 SGHRS and CDR2 YFSETQ.

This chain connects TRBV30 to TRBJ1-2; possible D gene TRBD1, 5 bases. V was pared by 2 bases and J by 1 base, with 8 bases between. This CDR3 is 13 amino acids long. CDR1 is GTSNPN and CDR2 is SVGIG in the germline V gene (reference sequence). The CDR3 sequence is CAWSLTDNYGYTF. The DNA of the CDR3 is TGTGCCTGGAGTCTGACAGATAACTATGGCTACACCTTC.

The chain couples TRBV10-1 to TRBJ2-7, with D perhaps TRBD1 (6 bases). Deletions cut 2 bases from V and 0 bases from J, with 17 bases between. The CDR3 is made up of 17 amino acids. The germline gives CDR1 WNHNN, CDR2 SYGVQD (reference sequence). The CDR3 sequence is CASSEGQLDRSSYEQYF. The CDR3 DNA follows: TGCGCCAGCAGTGAGGGACAGCTTGATAGGAGCTCCTACGAGCAGTACTTC.

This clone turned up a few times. CDR3 sequence reads: CASSFGREGTEAFF. The CDR3 nucleotides read TGTGCCAGCAGTTTCGGTCGGGAAGGCACTGAAGCTTTCTTT. The chain has TRBV6-5 and TRBJ1-1; D is undetermined. The CDR3 runs 14 residues. V lost 4 bases to trimming and J lost 4 bases, with 13 bases between them. Germline lookup yields CDR1 MNHEY and CDR2 SVGAGI.

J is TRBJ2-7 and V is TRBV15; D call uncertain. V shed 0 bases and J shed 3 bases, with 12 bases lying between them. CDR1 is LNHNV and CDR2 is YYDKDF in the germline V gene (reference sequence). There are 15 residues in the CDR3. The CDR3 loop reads CATSRDNSPYYEQYF. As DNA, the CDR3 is TGTGCCACCAGCAGAGATAACAGTCCTTACTACGAGCAGTACTTC.